This T cell receptor (beta chain) was sequenced for a study of STAT3 mutations in large granular lymphocyte leukemia. Repertoires were generated with immunoSEQ multiplex PCR, while TCRdb's copy carries only in-frame clones and drops some. The sample shows fewer than 20,000 clones, roughly 81% of them seen only once. Study-wide points: Every T-cell large granular lymphocyte leukemia patient had at least one immunodominant TCR beta clonotype.

As to this clone: Its antigen is currently unknown.

The receptor was isolated from a man in his fifties with T-cell large granular lymphocyte leukemia. Some clones in this sample may be carry-over from other donors' samples. The sequencing sample was made of peripheral blood mononuclear cells.

The CDR3 loop is CASGRGRDSGNTIYF. CDR3 coding DNA: TGTGCTAGTGGCCGCGGCCGGGACAGCGGAAACACCATATATTTT. V is TRBV12-5 and J is TRBJ1-3; 7 positions agree with TRBD1. The J segment lost 4 bases and the V segment lost 6 bases, leaving 9 bases of the junction unmatched. In germline, CDR1 is LGHNT, CDR2 FRNRAP. The CDR3 has 15 amino acids.